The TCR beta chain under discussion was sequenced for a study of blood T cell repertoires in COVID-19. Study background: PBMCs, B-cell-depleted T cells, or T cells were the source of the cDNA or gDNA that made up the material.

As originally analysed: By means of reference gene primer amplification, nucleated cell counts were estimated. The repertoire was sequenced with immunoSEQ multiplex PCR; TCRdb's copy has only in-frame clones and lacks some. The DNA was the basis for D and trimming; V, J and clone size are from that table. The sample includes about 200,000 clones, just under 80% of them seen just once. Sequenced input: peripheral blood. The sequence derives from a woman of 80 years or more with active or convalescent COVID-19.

CDR3 coding DNA: TGTGCCAGCAGCCAGGCGGTCCGGGGGGGCGGGCAGTACTTC. This encodes CASSQAVRGGGQYF. J is TRBJ2-7 and V is TRBV3-1 (or the pseudogene TRBV3-2); TRBD2 matches at 8 bases. With V trimmed by 3 bases and J by 9 bases, 10 bases remained unmatched. Germline V lookup: CDR1 LGHDT, CDR2 YNNKEL (reference sequence). The CDR3 totals 14 residues.